One sample yielded the 20 T cell receptor beta chains listed below, sequenced in a study of blood T cell repertoires in COVID-19. Measured with immunoSEQ multiplex PCR; TCRdb has only the in-frame clones, and not every one. The table has more than 150,000 clones, roughly 84% seen once. The sequenced sample was peripheral blood. The receptors originated from an older woman with acute or convalescent COVID-19.

V is TRBV28 and J is TRBJ1-5, with 10 bases identical to TRBD1. CDR3 length: 15 amino acids. Germline V gene sequence: CDR1 MDHEN, CDR2 SYDVKM. The V segment lost 6 bases and the J segment 0 bases; nucleotides outside the gene matches: 2. This chain's CDR3 is CASRRTGGSNQPQHF. The CDR3 DNA reads TGTGCCAGCAGGAGGACAGGGGGTAGCAATCAGCCCCAGCATTTT.

This clone has more than one count but fewer than ten. V usage is TRBV28 and J usage is TRBJ2-7, with TRBD1 matching 7 bases. Germline-derived CDR1 and CDR2 are MDHEN and SYDVKM. There are 16 residues in the CDR3. The V gene end was trimmed by 5 bases and the J gene end by 1 base; junction bases not matched to a gene: 11. The CDR3 loop reads CASSPNRGHGSYEQYF. CDR3 nucleotide sequence: TGTGCCAGCAGTCCCAACAGGGGACACGGTTCCTACGAGCAGTACTTC.

In its sample, this clone was seen a few times. This chain links TRBV7-2 with TRBJ1-6, with TRBD1 as a possible D gene (5 bases). This CDR3 has 16 amino acids. The germline V gene has CDR1 SGHTA and CDR2 FQGNSA. The ends were cut back, 5 bases at V and 4 bases at J, with 15 bases in the middle. The CDR3 sequence is CASSPPGRGYNSPLHF. CDR3 nucleotide sequence: TGTGCCAGCAGCCCCCCGGGGAGGGGATATAATTCACCCCTCCACTTT.

The chain is built from TRBV3-1 (or the pseudogene TRBV3-2) and TRBJ1-3; 7 nucleotides line up with TRBD1. CDR1 LGHDT and CDR2 YNNKEL come from the germline V gene (reference sequence). The V gene end was trimmed by 1 base and the J gene end by 2 bases; junction bases not matched to a gene: 20. This CDR3 region has 21 residues. In nucleotides, the CDR3 is TGTGCCAGCAGCCAAGCCCGAGGGGGCCGGACAGGCCTCGGGACTGGAAACACCATATATTTT. It specifies CASSQARGGRTGLGTGNTIYF.

The chain employs TRBV3-1 (or the pseudogene TRBV3-2) and TRBJ1-6; 8 nucleotides agree with TRBD1. Germline values: CDR1 LGHDT, CDR2 YNNKEL (reference sequence). The V and J ends lost 7 bases and 10 bases, in that order; junction bases with no gene match: 12. This CDR3 is 15 amino acids long. The CDR3 region has the DNA TGTGCCAGCAAATGGGCAGGGGGCACGGGCTCACCCCTCCACTTT. It specifies CASKWAGGTGSPLHF.

The gene calls are TRBV7-2 and TRBJ2-3, with 7 bases aligning to TRBD2. CDR3 length: 15 residues. V was clipped by 5 bases and J by 5 bases; unmatched bases: 10. In germline, CDR1 is SGHTA, CDR2 FQGNSA. The CDR3 loop reads CASSLEGTTRDTQYF. CDR3 DNA: TGTGCCAGCAGCCTAGAGGGGACTACGAGAGATACGCAGTATTTT.

This clone was observed a handful of times. This chain connects TRBV9 to TRBJ2-3; 11 nucleotides match TRBD2. Germline-derived CDR1 and CDR2 are SGDLS and YYNGEE. V lost 0 bases, J lost 2 bases, and 5 bases stayed unmatched. The CDR3 has 17 amino acids. As DNA, the CDR3 is TGTGCCAGCAGCGTAGGGGTAGCGGGGGGGACCACAGATACGCAGTATTTT. As protein: CASSVGVAGGTTDTQYF.

This chain connects TRBV6-6 to TRBJ1-1; 7 bases are a match to TRBD1. The CDR3 runs to 14 residues. V was clipped by 7 bases and J by 2 bases; unmatched bases: 7. Germline values: CDR1 MNHNY, CDR2 SVGAGI (reference sequence). The CDR3 bases are TGTGCCAGCACCCAACAGGGGTCAAACACTGAAGCTTTCTTT. Amino acid sequence: CASTQQGSNTEAFF.

This clone was detected only once. This chain uses TRBV15 with TRBJ2-2; no reliable D call. CDR1 is LNHNV, CDR2 YYDKDF, per germline (reference sequence). Between the trimmed V and J ends, which lost 9 bases and 0 bases, there was a span of 8 bases. The CDR3 covers 13 residues. CDR3: CATGLANTGELFF. CDR3 nucleotide sequence: TGTGCCACGGGCCTTGCGAACACCGGGGAGCTGTTTTTT.

The chain links TRBV4-3 to TRBJ1-4; the match to TRBD1 covers 9 bases. This CDR3 spans 15 amino acids. J gave up 8 bases and V 1 base, and 5 bases lay outside the gene matches. CDR1 LGHNA and CDR2 YSLEER come from the germline V gene. The CDR3: CASSQGQGVDEKLFF. DNA of the CDR3: TGCGCCAGCAGCCAAGGACAGGGGGTCGACGAAAAACTGTTTTTT.

The chain couples TRBV18 to TRBJ1-6; D uncertain. The CDR3 extends over 15 amino acids. Germline CDR1 is KGHSH and CDR2 is LQKENI. With 1 base removed from V and 7 bases from J, the gap between germline ends came to 11 bases. The CDR3 region has the DNA TGTGCCAGCTCACCACGGGAGGGAGGGAATTCACCCCTCCACTTT. Translating it yields CASSPREGGNSPLHF.

The J gene is TRBJ1-2, the V gene TRBV28; maybe TRBD1 (5 bases). Trimming stripped 4 bases from V and 5 bases from J, with 14 bases between. The germline V gene has CDR1 MDHEN and CDR2 SYDVKM. There are 14 residues in the CDR3. In DNA form, the CDR3 reads TGTGCCAGCAGTTCTGGGGACGGGGGGTATGGCTACACCTTC. Translation gives CASSSGDGGYGYTF.

The genes are TRBV19 and TRBJ2-1; 7 bases line up with TRBD2. Germline loops: CDR1 LNHDA, CDR2 SQIVND (reference sequence). This CDR3 has 16 residues. Trimming cost V 1 base and J 4 bases; bases outside gene matches: 7. CDR3 sequence: CASSIGGGTTYNEQFF. CDR3 nucleotide sequence: TGTGCCAGTAGTATAGGAGGCGGGACTACGTACAATGAGCAGTTCTTC.

This clone was seen a single time. The chain combines TRBV6-1 with TRBJ2-3, with 7 bases that match TRBD2. The CDR3 loop spans 16 amino acids. Germline V gene data show CDR1 as MNHNS and CDR2 as SASEGT. With V trimmed by 2 bases and J by 1 base, 6 bases remained unmatched. For the CDR3, the DNA is TGTGCCAGCAGTGAAAAACTAGCGTGGGGCACAGATACGCAGTATTTT. This translates into CASSEKLAWGTDTQYF.

This clone was counted a single time. V usage is TRBV19 and J usage is TRBJ2-7; D is possibly TRBD2 (5 bases). Trimming took 3 bases from V and 3 from J, leaving 12 bases between them. The germline gives CDR1 LNHDA, CDR2 SQIVND (reference sequence). The CDR3 spans 14 residues. CDR3 amino acids: CASSISGRDYEQYF. The CDR3, as DNA: TGTGCCAGTAGTATCTCAGGACGGGACTACGAGCAGTACTTC. Full variable domain (rest looked up from reference TRBV19 and TRBJ2-7): DGGITQSPKYLFRKEGQNVTLSCEQNLNHDAMYWYRQDPGQGLRLIYYSQIVNDFQKGDIAEGYSVSREKKESFPLTVTSAQKNPTAFYLCASSISGRDYEQYFGPGTRLTVT.

This chain joins TRBV6-6 and TRBJ2-1, with 9 bases fitting TRBD2. The CDR3 is 16 residues long. Germline V gene sequence: CDR1 MNHNY, CDR2 SVGAGI (reference sequence). J lost 2 bases, V lost 5 bases, and 7 bases had no gene match. In DNA form, the CDR3 reads TGTGCCAGCAGTGGCGAAGAGCGGGGGGCCTACAATGAGCAGTTCTTC. Amino acid sequence: CASSGEERGAYNEQFF.

The chain joins TRBV18 to TRBJ1-1; D gene uncertain. Germline CDR1 and CDR2: KGHSH and LQKENI. There are 15 residues in the CDR3. V was trimmed by 0 bases and J by 1 base, leaving 9 bases between them. CDR3 DNA: TGTGCCAGCTCACCACCTTCAGGCACGAACACTGAAGCTTTCTTT. It yields the protein CASSPPSGTNTEAFF.

This clone has a handful of counts. One junction end does not reproduce the germline sequence, and a read error may be involved. This chain links TRBV7-7 with TRBJ2-7, with 8 bases aligning to TRBD1. The germline V gene encodes CDR1 SSHAT and CDR2 FNYEAQ (reference sequence). This CDR3 region has 15 residues. CDR3 nucleotides: TGTGCTAGCAGCTTAGGAGCAGGACAGGGATACGAGCAGTACTTC. This codes for CASSLGAGQGYEQYF.

The chain's CDR3 is CASSSWTGFNYGYTF. CDR3 in DNA: TGTGCCAGCAGTTCTTGGACAGGTTTCAACTATGGCTACACCTTC. The chain combines TRBV6-5 with TRBJ1-2, with 7 nucleotides matching TRBD1. V trimming: 4 bases; J trimming: 2 bases; junction bases outside the gene matches: 7. CDR3 length: 15 amino acids. Germline loops: CDR1 MNHEY, CDR2 SVGAGI.

This clone was recorded a few times. V and J are TRBV3-1 (or the pseudogene TRBV3-2) and TRBJ1-2; no reliable D call. The CDR3 is made up of 13 amino acids. Germline V CDR1 and CDR2: LGHDT, YNNKEL (reference sequence). V was pared by 4 bases and J by 5 bases, with 11 bases between. CDR3 bases: TGTGCCAGCAGCCCTCCTGAGGGTTATGGCTACACCTTC. It encodes CASSPPEGYGYTF.